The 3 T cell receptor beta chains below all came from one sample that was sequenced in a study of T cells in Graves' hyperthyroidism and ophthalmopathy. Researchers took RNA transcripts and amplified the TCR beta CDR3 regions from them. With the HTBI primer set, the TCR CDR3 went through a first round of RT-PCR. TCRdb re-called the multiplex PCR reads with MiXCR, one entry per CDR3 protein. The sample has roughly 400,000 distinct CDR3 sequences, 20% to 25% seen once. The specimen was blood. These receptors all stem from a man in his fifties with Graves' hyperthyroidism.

The CDR3 protein is CASSESSGSSYEQYF. In nucleotides, the CDR3 is TGTGCCAGCAGTGAATCCAGCGGGAGCTCCTACGAGCAGTACTTC. The rearrangement uses TRBV2 and TRBJ2-7, with TRBD2 matching over 8 bases. This CDR3 region has 15 residues. CDR1 and CDR2 (germline): SNHLY, FYNNEI. The trim removed 2 bases at V and 0 bases at J, leaving 3 bases unmatched. The whole variable domain, filled in from reference TRBV2 and TRBJ2-7, reads EPEVTQTPSHQVTQMGQEVILRCVPISNHLYFYWYRQILGQKVEFLVSFYNNEISEKSEIFDDQFSVERPDGSNFTLKIRSTKLEDSAMYFCASSESSGSSYEQYFGPGTRLTVT.

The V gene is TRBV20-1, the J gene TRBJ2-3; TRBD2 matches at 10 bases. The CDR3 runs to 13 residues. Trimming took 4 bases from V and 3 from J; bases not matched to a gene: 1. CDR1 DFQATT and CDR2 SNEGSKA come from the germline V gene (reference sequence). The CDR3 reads CSATSGRTDTQYF. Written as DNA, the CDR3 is TGCAGTGCTACTAGCGGGAGAACAGATACGCAGTATTTT.

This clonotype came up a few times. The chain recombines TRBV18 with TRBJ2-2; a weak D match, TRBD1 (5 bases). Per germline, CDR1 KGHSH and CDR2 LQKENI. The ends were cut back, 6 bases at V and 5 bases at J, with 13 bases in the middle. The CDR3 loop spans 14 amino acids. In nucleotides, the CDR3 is TGTGCCAGCTCTAACCAGAAGGGGACCGGGGAGCTGTTTTTT. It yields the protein CASSNQKGTGELFF.